A single sample gave rise to the 25 T cell receptor beta chains below, sequenced in a study of blood T cell repertoires in COVID-19. Here immunoSEQ multiplex PCR was the method, and the copy in TCRdb shows in-frame clones only, minus some. The table includes approximately 35,000 clones, 85% detected once. Sequencing was carried out using peripheral blood. Receptors originate from a man older than 75 with active COVID-19.

This rearrangement joins TRBV29-1 to TRBJ2-3, with D perhaps matching TRBD1 (6 bases). Trimming cost V 5 bases and J 4 bases, with 22 bases left between them. CDR1 is SQVTM, CDR2 ANQGSEA, per germline. The CDR3 covers 16 residues. The CDR3, as DNA: TGCAGCGTTCCGGAGTTAACAGGGTGGGGGCCAGATACGCAGTATTTT. Protein: CSVPELTGWGPDTQYF.

The chain joins TRBV24-1 to TRBJ2-3; the D gene is possibly TRBD1 (5 bases). V lost 11 bases to trimming and J lost 0 bases, with 11 bases between them. In germline, CDR1 is KGHDR, CDR2 SFDVKD. The CDR3 length is 13 residues. CDR3 nucleotide sequence: TGTGCCAGCAGGGCTTCTAGCACAGATACGCAGTATTTT. It codes for CASRASSTDTQYF.

V usage is TRBV3-1 (or the pseudogene TRBV3-2) and J usage is TRBJ1-2, with D unclear. CDR1 and CDR2 (germline): LGHDT, YNNKEL (reference sequence). This CDR3 is 11 amino acids long. Trimming cost V 0 bases and J 12 bases, with 8 bases left between them. The CDR3 DNA follows: TGTGCCAGCAGCCAAGACCGCGGGAACACCTTC. It specifies CASSQDRGNTF.

This chain connects TRBV18 to TRBJ2-7; 7 bases agree with TRBD1. This CDR3 is built from 14 residues. The V and J ends lost 6 bases and 0 bases, in that order; junction bases with no gene match: 5. Germline-derived CDR1 and CDR2 are KGHSH and LQKENI. The CDR3 is CASSRQGDSYEQYF. The DNA for the CDR3 is TGTGCCAGCTCCAGGCAGGGGGACTCCTACGAGCAGTACTTC.

This clone showed up just a few times. V usage is TRBV6-6 and J usage is TRBJ1-3; 8 bases agree with TRBD1. This CDR3 has 17 amino acids. The V and J ends lost 5 bases and 4 bases, in that order; junction bases with no gene match: 13. The germline CDR1 and CDR2 sequences are MNHNY and SVGAGI (reference sequence). In DNA, the CDR3 is TGTGCCAGCAGTCGCTTTAGTCAGGGGGCACGAGGAAACACCATATATTTT. This translates into CASSRFSQGARGNTIYF.

The V call is TRBV19, the J call TRBJ1-1; D is undetermined. Trimming took off 0 bases at V and 6 bases at J, with 14 bases between the two ends. The CDR3 runs to 15 residues. Germline V gene lookup returns CDR1 LNHDA and CDR2 SQIVND (reference sequence). The DNA of the CDR3 is TGTGCCAGTAGTATAGATCTTGCGGCCTCCGCTGAAGCTTTCTTT. This codes for CASSIDLAASAEAFF.

This chain links TRBV12-3 or TRBV12-4 with TRBJ2-1, with 7 positions matching TRBD2. The V gene end was trimmed by 8 bases and the J gene end by 3 bases; junction bases not matched to a gene: 1. The CDR3 is 12 residues long. CDR3 DNA sequence: TGTGCCAGCGGGGGGGTCTACAATGAGCAGTTCTTC. This gives the protein CASGGVYNEQFF.

The chain couples TRBV2 to TRBJ2-5; 7 bases agree with TRBD2. Trimming at V came to 3 bases and at J to 5 bases, leaving 9 bases not matched to a gene. The CDR3 is 15 amino acids. Germline assignment: CDR1 SNHLY and CDR2 FYNNEI. In nucleotides, the CDR3 is TGTGCCAGCAGTGAGCTGGGGAGGGCAGGGGAGACCCAGTACTTC. Amino acids: CASSELGRAGETQYF.

CDR3 sequence reads: CASSLNPGSGYTF. As DNA, the CDR3 is TGTGCCAGCAGTTTAAATCCGGGATCGGGGTACACCTTC. The chain links TRBV28 to TRBJ1-2; D is unclear. Trimming took 2 bases from V and 11 from J, leaving 15 bases between them. Per the germline V gene, CDR1 is MDHEN and CDR2 is SYDVKM. This CDR3 comprises 13 residues.

V usage is TRBV5-5 and J usage is TRBJ1-4; 7 bases are a match to TRBD1. V lost 3 bases, J lost 7 bases, and 12 bases stayed unmatched. This CDR3 has 16 residues. Germline assignment: CDR1 SGHKS and CDR2 YYEKEE (reference sequence). The CDR3 DNA reads as TGTGCCAGCAGCTCTATACAGGGGACGGCGGGTGAAAAACTGTTTTTT. Its translation is CASSSIQGTAGEKLFF.

The V gene is TRBV18, the J gene TRBJ2-3; D perhaps matches TRBD1 (5 bases). The V end lost 4 bases, the J end lost 1 base, and 12 bases lay between the germline ends. This CDR3 spans 15 amino acids. In germline, CDR1 is KGHSH, CDR2 LQKENI. The CDR3 DNA reads as TGTGCCAGCTCACAGGGGCGTGGGGGCACAGATACGCAGTATTTT. Translating gives CASSQGRGGTDTQYF. Full variable domain (missing parts from reference TRBV18 and TRBJ2-3): NAGVMQNPRHLVRRRGQEARLRCSPMKGHSHVYWYRQLPEEGLKFMVYLQKENIIDESGMPKERFSAEFPKEGPSILRIQQVVRGDSAAYFCASSQGRGGTDTQYFGPGTRLTVL.

V usage is TRBV19 and J usage is TRBJ1-1; D possibly corresponds to TRBD1 (5 bases). Germline V CDR1 and CDR2: LNHDA, SQIVND (reference sequence). This CDR3 has 14 amino acids. V shed 3 bases and J shed 4 bases, with 12 bases lying between them. As DNA, the CDR3 is TGTGCCAGTAGTATCGCCCGGGGGAGCACTGAAGCTTTCTTT. This encodes CASSIARGSTEAFF.

J is TRBJ1-1 and V is TRBV20-1, with D perhaps TRBD1 (5 bases). CDR1 is DFQATT, CDR2 SNEGSKA, per germline (reference sequence). This CDR3 region has 11 residues. The ends were cut back, 6 bases at V and 11 bases at J, with 16 bases in the middle. The CDR3 reads CSAGRGGAAFF. The CDR3 DNA sequence: TGCAGTGCAGGGAGGGGAGGGGCGGCTTTCTTT.

This clone has only a few counts. DNA of the CDR3: TGTGCCGGAGGGGACAGGGGTACAGATACGCAGTATTTT. Amino acid sequence: CAGGDRGTDTQYF. The chain combines TRBV28 with TRBJ2-3; TRBD1 agrees at 10 bases. The CDR3 extends over 13 amino acids. J was trimmed by 3 bases and V by 11 bases; bases with no gene match: 5. Germline CDR1 reads MDHEN; CDR2 reads SYDVKM.

This chain uses TRBV2 with TRBJ2-5; 10 bases are a match to TRBD2. Germline V gives CDR1 SNHLY, CDR2 FYNNEI. The CDR3 has 14 residues. V lost 6 bases and J lost 5; bases outside the gene matches: 6. The CDR3 protein is CASRASGGRETQYF. The CDR3 DNA sequence: TGTGCCAGCAGGGCTAGCGGGGGTCGGGAGACCCAGTACTTC.

This rearrangement joins TRBV10-3 to TRBJ1-1; weak D call: TRBD1 (6 bases). CDR1 and CDR2 from the germline V gene are ENHRY and SYGVKD. V lost 4 bases and J 4 bases, leaving 22 bases between the germline ends. This CDR3 is built from 17 residues. CDR3 bases: TGTGCCATCAGTGGAAATCAGGGGAGAGTAGAGAGCACTGAAGCTTTCTTT. This translates into CAISGNQGRVESTEAFF.

The CDR3: CASSLSGELFF. CDR3 coding DNA: TGTGCCAGCAGCTTGAGCGGGGAGCTGTTTTTT. J is TRBJ2-2 and V is TRBV7-3; no definite D call. Germline lookup yields CDR1 SGHTA and CDR2 FQGTGA. V was pared by 3 bases and J by 7 bases, with 3 bases between. The CDR3 loop spans 11 amino acids.

Only one count was recorded for this clone. One end of the junction does not line up with germline, which may come from a read error. V gene TRBV2 combines with J gene TRBJ1-2; the D is unclear. Germline V CDR1 and CDR2: SNHLY, FYNNEI. This CDR3 spans 11 amino acids. The CDR3 sequence: CATIDNYVYTF. CDR3 coding DNA: TGTGCCACCATAGATAACTATGTCTACACCTTC.

V and J are TRBV2 and TRBJ1-4; no clear D gene. CDR3 length: 12 residues. Germline lookup yields CDR1 SNHLY and CDR2 FYNNEI. V was trimmed by 2 bases and J by 11 bases, leaving 9 bases between them. The DNA for the CDR3 is TGTGCCAGCAGTGAAACTAGGGCGAAACTGTTTTTT. Its translation: CASSETRAKLFF.

The chain joins TRBV3-1 (or the pseudogene TRBV3-2) to TRBJ1-5; D may be TRBD1 (5 bases). The CDR3 totals 14 residues. With 3 bases removed from V and 3 bases from J, the gap between germline ends came to 9 bases. Germline CDR1 reads LGHDT; CDR2 reads YNNKEL (reference sequence). The DNA of the CDR3 is TGTGCCAGCAGCCACAACAGGAACAATCAGCCCCAGCATTTT. It translates to CASSHNRNNQPQHF.

The V call is TRBV6-4, the J call TRBJ2-2, with TRBD1 matching 7 bases. In germline, CDR1 is MRHNA, CDR2 SNTAGT. The length of the CDR3 is 14 residues. Trimming at V came to 2 bases and at J to 4 bases, leaving 1 base not matched to a gene. The CDR3 sequence: CASSDGTVTGELFF. In DNA form, the CDR3 reads TGTGCCAGCAGTGACGGGACAGTCACCGGGGAGCTGTTTTTT.

This clone showed up just a few times. The chain uses TRBV6-5 and TRBJ1-6; D gene ambiguous. CDR1 is MNHEY, CDR2 SVGAGI, per germline. V shed 4 bases and J shed 9 bases, with 13 bases lying between them. The CDR3 has 14 amino acids. CDR3 nucleotides: TGTGCCAGCAGTTCTCCCATGCCTAGTTCACCCCTCCACTTT. Protein product: CASSSPMPSSPLHF.

This chain uses TRBV6-5 with TRBJ1-1, with D possibly being TRBD1 (6 bases). The V gene lost 6 bases and the J gene lost 5 bases, with 19 bases spanning the gap. Germline CDR1 MNHEY, CDR2 SVGAGI. The CDR3 is 15 residues long. The CDR3 loop is CASRRGGGAETEAFF. DNA of the CDR3: TGTGCCAGCAGGCGGGGCGGGGGGGCGGAAACTGAAGCTTTCTTT.

The chain combines TRBV4-1 with TRBJ1-2; unclear D gene. Germline assignment: CDR1 MGHRA and CDR2 YSYEKL. The CDR3 is 16 residues long. V was shortened by 0 bases and J by 2 bases, with 13 bases between the two germline ends. The CDR3 protein is CASSQDPVIKNYGYTF. CDR3 in DNA: TGCGCCAGCAGCCAAGATCCAGTCATAAAGAACTATGGCTACACCTTC.

The chain couples TRBV6-5 to TRBJ2-3, with 7 nucleotides matching TRBD2. Germline lookup yields CDR1 MNHEY and CDR2 SVGAGI. The CDR3 is made up of 14 amino acids. The V gene end was trimmed by 5 bases and the J gene end by 2 bases; junction bases not matched to a gene: 4. CDR3 sequence: CASSNGGDTDTQYF. The CDR3 DNA follows: TGTGCCAGCAGTAATGGGGGGGACACAGATACGCAGTATTTT.